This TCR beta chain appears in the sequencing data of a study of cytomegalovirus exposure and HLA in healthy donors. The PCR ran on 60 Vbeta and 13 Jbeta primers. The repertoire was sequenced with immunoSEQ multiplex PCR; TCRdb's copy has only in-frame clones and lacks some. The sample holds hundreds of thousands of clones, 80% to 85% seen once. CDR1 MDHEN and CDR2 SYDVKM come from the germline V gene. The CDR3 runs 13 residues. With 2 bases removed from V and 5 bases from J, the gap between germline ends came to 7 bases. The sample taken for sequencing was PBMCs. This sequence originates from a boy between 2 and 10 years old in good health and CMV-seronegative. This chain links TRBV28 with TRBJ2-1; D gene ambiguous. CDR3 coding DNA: TGTGCCAGCAGTTTAAGACAAGACAATGAGCAGTTCTTC. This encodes CASSLRQDNEQFF.